Sequencing of this T cell receptor (beta chain) was carried out in a study of blood T cell repertoires in COVID-19. The overall study: From the United States, Italy and Spain came samples of acute and convalescent COVID-19. Sources were T cells, B-cell-depleted T cells, or PBMCs; the material itself was cDNA or gDNA.

Germline CDR1 reads SNHLY; CDR2 reads FYNNEI. V was clipped by 6 bases and J by 2 bases, with 14 bases between them. The CDR3 consists of 14 residues. Original analysis: Estimation of nucleated cell counts relied on the amplification of reference gene primers. Clones were sequenced by immunoSEQ multiplex PCR, and TCRdb holds only the in-frame ones, with some missing. The V and J calls and the clone size are those of that table, but D and trimming were determined from the DNA. The profile shows tens of thousands of clones, approximately 82% of them singletons. Sequenced sample: peripheral blood. The chain links TRBV2 to TRBJ2-7; no clear D gene. The receptor comes from a human donor in a cohort sampled during active COVID-19. CDR3 residues: CASRLDTATYEQYF. Here the CDR3 DNA reads TGTGCCAGCAGATTAGACACTGCGACCTACGAGCAGTACTTC.